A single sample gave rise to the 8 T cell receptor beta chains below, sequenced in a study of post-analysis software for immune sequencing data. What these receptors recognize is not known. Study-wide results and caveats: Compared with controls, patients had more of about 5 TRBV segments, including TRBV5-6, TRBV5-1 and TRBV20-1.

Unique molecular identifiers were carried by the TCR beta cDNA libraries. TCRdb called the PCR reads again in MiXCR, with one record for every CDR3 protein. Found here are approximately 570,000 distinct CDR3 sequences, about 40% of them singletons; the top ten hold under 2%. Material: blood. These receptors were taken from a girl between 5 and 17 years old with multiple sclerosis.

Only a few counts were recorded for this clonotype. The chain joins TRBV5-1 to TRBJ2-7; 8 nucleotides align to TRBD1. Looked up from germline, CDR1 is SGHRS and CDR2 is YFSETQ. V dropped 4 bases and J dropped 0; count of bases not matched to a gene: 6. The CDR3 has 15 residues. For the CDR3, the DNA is TGCGCCAGCAGCGTAGGACAGGGCTGCTCCTACGAGCAGTACTTC. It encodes CASSVGQGCSYEQYF.

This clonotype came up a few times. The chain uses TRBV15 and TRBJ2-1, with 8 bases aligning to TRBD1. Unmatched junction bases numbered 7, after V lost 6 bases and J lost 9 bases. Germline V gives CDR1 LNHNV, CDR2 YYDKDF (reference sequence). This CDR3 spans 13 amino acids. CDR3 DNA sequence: TGTGCCACCAGGAGACAGGGGAGGATTGAGCAGTTCTTC. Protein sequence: CATRRQGRIEQFF.

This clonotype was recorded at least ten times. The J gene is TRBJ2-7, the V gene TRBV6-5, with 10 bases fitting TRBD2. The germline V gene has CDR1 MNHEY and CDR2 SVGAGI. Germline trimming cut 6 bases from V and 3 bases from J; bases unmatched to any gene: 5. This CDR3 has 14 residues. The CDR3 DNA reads TGTGCCAGCAGCCGCGGGACTAGCGTCTACGAGCAGTACTTC. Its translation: CASSRGTSVYEQYF.

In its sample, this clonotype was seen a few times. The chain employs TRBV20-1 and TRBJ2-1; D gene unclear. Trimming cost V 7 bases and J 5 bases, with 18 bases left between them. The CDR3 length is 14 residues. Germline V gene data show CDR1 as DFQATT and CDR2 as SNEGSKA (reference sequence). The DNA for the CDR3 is TGCAGTGGAGTCCCAGCTTGGGCACACAATGAGCAGTTCTTC. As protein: CSGVPAWAHNEQFF.

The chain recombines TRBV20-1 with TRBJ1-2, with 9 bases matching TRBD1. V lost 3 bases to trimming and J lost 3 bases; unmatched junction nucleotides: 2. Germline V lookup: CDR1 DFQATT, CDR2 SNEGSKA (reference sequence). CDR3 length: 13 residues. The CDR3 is CSASRQGDYGYTF. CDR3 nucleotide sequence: TGCAGTGCTAGCCGACAGGGGGACTATGGCTACACCTTC.

For the CDR3, the DNA is TGTGCCAGCAGCCTCCACGGTGGGCACAGCTCCTACAATGAGCAGTTCTTC. Protein: CASSLHGGHSSYNEQFF. This chain connects TRBV7-2 to TRBJ2-1; D is unresolved. The CDR3 sequence is 17 residues long. Between the trimmed V and J ends, which lost 5 bases and 0 bases, there was a span of 17 bases. Germline-derived CDR1 and CDR2 are SGHTA and FQGNSA.

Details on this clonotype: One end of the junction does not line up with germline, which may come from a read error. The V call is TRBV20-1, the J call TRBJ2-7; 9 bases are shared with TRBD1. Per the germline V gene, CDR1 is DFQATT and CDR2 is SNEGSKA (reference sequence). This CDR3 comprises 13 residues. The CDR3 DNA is TGCGGTGCGCGGACAGGGGAGGCCTACGAGCAGTACTTC. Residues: CGARTGEAYEQYF.

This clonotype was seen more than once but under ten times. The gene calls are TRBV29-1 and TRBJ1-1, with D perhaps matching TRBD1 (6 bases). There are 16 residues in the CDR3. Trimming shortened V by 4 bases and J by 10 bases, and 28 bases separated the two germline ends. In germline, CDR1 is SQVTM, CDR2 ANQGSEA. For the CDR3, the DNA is TGCAGCGTTGTCGGCCCTGCAGGGGCGCAGAACGAGGGAGCTTTCTTT. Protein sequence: CSVVGPAGAQNEGAFF. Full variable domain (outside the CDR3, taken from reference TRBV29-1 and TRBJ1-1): SAVISQKPSRDICQRGTSLTIQCQVDSQVTMMFWYRQQPGQSLTLIATANQGSEATYESGFVIDKFPISRPNLTFSTLTVSNMSPEDSSIYLCSVVGPAGAQNEGAFFGQGTRLTVV.